Following are 20 T cell receptor beta chains from one sample sequenced in a study of cytomegalovirus exposure and HLA in healthy donors. With 60 Vbeta and 13 Jbeta primers, the PCR was carried out. Assay used: immunoSEQ multiplex PCR; TCRdb lists only in-frame clones, some missing. The data hold about 240,000 clones, with 78% observed a single time. Source material: PBMCs. These receptors were taken from a boy between 5 and 17 years old in good health and CMV-seronegative.

The chain has TRBV7-8 and TRBJ1-1; 8 bases fit TRBD1. Germline CDR1 and CDR2: SGHVS and FQNEAQ. The V gene end was trimmed by 4 bases and the J gene end by 3 bases; junction bases not matched to a gene: 10. The CDR3 covers 16 residues. The CDR3 is CASSWAAGGADTEAFF. CDR3 DNA sequence: TGTGCCAGCAGCTGGGCGGCAGGGGGCGCGGACACTGAAGCTTTCTTT.

J is TRBJ2-3 and V is TRBV10-1, with 8 bases matching TRBD2. Germline values: CDR1 WNHNN, CDR2 SYGVQD (reference sequence). The CDR3 loop spans 14 amino acids. The J segment lost 2 bases and the V segment lost 4 bases, leaving 2 bases of the junction unmatched. In nucleotides, the CDR3 is TGCGCCAGCAGTGGCGGGGGGCCCACAGATACGCAGTATTTT. It encodes CASSGGGPTDTQYF.

This clone was seen only once. The chain combines TRBV11-3 with TRBJ1-4, with D hard to call. Trimming cost V 4 bases and J 8 bases, with 11 bases left between them. CDR3 length equals 13 residues. The germline CDR1 and CDR2 sequences are SGHNT and YENEEA. As DNA, the CDR3 is TGTGCCAGCAGCTCGGAGGCTCGGGAAAAACTGTTTTTT. Protein: CASSSEAREKLFF.

The rearrangement uses TRBV6-5 and TRBJ2-1; 7 bases align to TRBD1. The germline gives CDR1 MNHEY, CDR2 SVGAGI. The CDR3 has 16 amino acids. V shed 0 bases, J shed 8 bases, and the junction held 10 bases outside the gene matches. Written as DNA, the CDR3 is TGTGCCAGCAGTTACTCTTCGAGGAAGGGGGCCGATGAGCAGTTCTTC. Translation: CASSYSSRKGADEQFF.

The chain links TRBV15 to TRBJ1-2; 12 bases fit TRBD1. Germline V CDR1 and CDR2: LNHNV, YYDKDF (reference sequence). This CDR3 has 15 amino acids. V lost 3 bases and J lost 8; bases outside the gene matches: 7. The DNA for the CDR3 is TGTGCCACCAGCAGGCCGGGACAGGGGGCGCTGGGCTACACCTTC. Protein sequence: CATSRPGQGALGYTF. The complete variable domain, with remaining parts taken from reference TRBV15 and TRBJ1-2, reads DAMVIQNPRYQVTQFGKPVTLSCSQTLNHNVMYWYQQKSSQAPKLLFHYYDKDFNNEADTPDNFQSRRPNTSFCFLDIRSPGLGDTAMYLCATSRPGQGALGYTFGSGTRLTVV.

This chain links TRBV10-3 with TRBJ1-5; no definite D call. V shed 8 bases and J shed 7 bases, with 18 bases lying between them. Germline CDR1 reads ENHRY; CDR2 reads SYGVKD. The CDR3 sequence is 14 residues long. The CDR3 coding sequence is TGTGCCATCGGTACAGTAGGTACCTACCAGCCCCAGCATTTT. Translating gives CAIGTVGTYQPQHF.

The chain links TRBV11-3 to TRBJ2-3; 7 bases fit TRBD2. From germline, CDR1 is SGHNT and CDR2 YENEEA. V gave up 5 bases and J gave up 1 base; unmatched junction bases: 3. There are 14 residues in the CDR3. The chain's CDR3 is CASSGRGRTDTQYF. DNA for the CDR3: TGTGCCAGCAGCGGGAGGGGCCGCACAGATACGCAGTATTTT.

As DNA, the CDR3 is TGTGCCAGCAACGACCCCTTAGCGTACCAAGAGACCCAGTACTTC. As protein: CASNDPLAYQETQYF. This rearrangement joins TRBV6-1 to TRBJ2-5; possibly TRBD2 for D (5 bases). Trimming took 7 bases from V and 0 from J, leaving 15 bases between them. The CDR3 runs 15 residues. Germline-derived CDR1 and CDR2 are MNHNS and SASEGT.

This chain uses TRBV6-5 with TRBJ1-2; 7 nucleotides line up with TRBD1. The CDR3 covers 13 residues. The V and J ends lost 6 bases and 2 bases, in that order; junction bases with no gene match: 3. Germline V gene data show CDR1 as MNHEY and CDR2 as SVGAGI. The chain's CDR3 is CASRSTGNYGYTF. The CDR3 region has the DNA TGTGCCAGCAGATCGACAGGGAACTATGGCTACACCTTC.

This clone is a singleton in its sample. This chain uses TRBV11-2 with TRBJ1-3; 7 bases match TRBD1. The CDR3 totals 13 residues. From germline, CDR1 is SGHAT and CDR2 FQNNGV. After removal of 5 bases from V and 7 bases from J, the junction contained 5 bases not matched to a gene. CDR3 loop: CASSHPGGNTIYF. CDR3 nucleotides: TGTGCCAGCAGCCACCCAGGGGGGAACACCATATATTTT.

Here the CDR3 reads CATSSSRGLPRYEQYF. In nucleotides, the CDR3 is TGTGCCACCAGCAGCTCCCGGGGGTTACCAAGGTACGAGCAGTACTTC. The chain couples TRBV15 to TRBJ2-7; the D gene is possibly TRBD2 (6 bases). Looked up from germline, CDR1 is LNHNV and CDR2 is YYDKDF (reference sequence). CDR3 length: 16 amino acids. Trimming stripped 3 bases from V and 4 bases from J, with 19 bases between. The full variable domain, with the rest looked up from reference TRBV15 and TRBJ2-7, is DAMVIQNPRYQVTQFGKPVTLSCSQTLNHNVMYWYQQKSSQAPKLLFHYYDKDFNNEADTPDNFQSRRPNTSFCFLDIRSPGLGDTAMYLCATSSSRGLPRYEQYFGPGTRLTVT.

The J gene is TRBJ2-3, the V gene TRBV7-5; the table's D call of TRBD1 was not tested on the DNA. TRBV7-5 is flagged as a pseudogene. The CDR3 is 16 amino acids. The CDR3 bases are TGTGCCAGAAGCTTTCCGACAGCGTCCTCCACAGATACGCAGTATTTT. Translation: CARSFPTASSTDTQYF.

The V gene is TRBV5-1, the J gene TRBJ1-1, with D perhaps TRBD1 (6 bases). The germline gives CDR1 SGHRS, CDR2 YFSETQ. Trimming left V 4 bases short and J 6 bases short, with 22 bases between. The CDR3 contains 16 residues. DNA of the CDR3: TGCGCCAGCAGCAATTTTGATATTTCCGAGGGGGCTGAAGCTTTCTTT. Translation: CASSNFDISEGAEAFF.

The chain combines TRBV5-5 with TRBJ2-2; 7 positions agree with TRBD1. The germline gives CDR1 SGHKS, CDR2 YYEKEE (reference sequence). V shed 3 bases, J shed 5 bases, and the junction held 4 bases outside the gene matches. The CDR3 has 14 amino acids. CDR3 coding DNA: TGTGCCAGCAGCTCATACAGGGGAACCGGGGAGCTGTTTTTT. Protein product: CASSSYRGTGELFF.

The gene calls are TRBV11-3 and TRBJ2-7; 9 bases are a match to TRBD2. The CDR3 is 16 residues long. Germline-derived CDR1 and CDR2 are SGHNT and YENEEA. V gave up 3 bases and J gave up 1 base; unmatched junction bases: 7. The CDR3 DNA sequence: TGTGCCAGCAGCTTGGTGGAGCTAGCGGGATCCTACGAGCAGTACTTC. This encodes CASSLVELAGSYEQYF.

A note on this clone: A junction end diverges from the germline sequence, so it may reflect a read error. This chain joins TRBV7-9 and TRBJ2-7; TRBD1 is a possible D gene (6 bases). Germline CDR1 is SEHNR and CDR2 is FQNEAQ (reference sequence). The CDR3 is made up of 13 amino acids. This CDR3 reads CSSTLYRDYEQYF. The CDR3 DNA follows: TGTTCCAGCACCTTATACAGGGACTACGAGCAGTACTTC.

This rearrangement joins TRBV5-1 to TRBJ2-5, with D hard to call. The end of the DNA fits TRBJ2-7 better, so the J call may be wrong. The CDR3 runs 16 residues. CDR1 SGHRS and CDR2 YFSETQ come from the germline V gene. CDR3: CASSLEPSLPSYEQYF. CDR3 nucleotide sequence: TGCGCCAGCAGCTTGGAACCGTCTCTACCCTCCTACGAGCAGTACTTC.

This chain connects TRBV7-9 to TRBJ2-7, with 7 bases lining up with TRBD1. The CDR3 totals 13 residues. Germline loops: CDR1 SEHNR, CDR2 FQNEAQ (reference sequence). The V and J ends lost 4 bases and 4 bases, in that order; junction bases with no gene match: 4. As DNA, the CDR3 is TGTGCCAGCAGCTCAGGGGGTAGGTACGAGCAGTACTTC. Amino acids: CASSSGGRYEQYF.

This clone was detected a few times. This chain connects TRBV6-1 to TRBJ1-2; tentative D call: TRBD1 (5 bases). V lost 10 bases, J lost 8 bases, and 17 bases lay in between. The CDR3 spans 12 residues. From germline, CDR1 is MNHNS and CDR2 SASEGT. DNA for the CDR3: TGTGCCACCCCGATCAGGGAAGGAGGCTACACCTTC. Its protein is CATPIREGGYTF.

This clone has just a few counts. The J gene is TRBJ1-5, the V gene TRBV19; weak D call: TRBD1 (5 bases). This CDR3 comprises 14 residues. Germline values: CDR1 LNHDA, CDR2 SQIVND (reference sequence). V shed 4 bases and J shed 11 bases, with 18 bases lying between them. CDR3 sequence: CASSKTGPRGTQHF. The CDR3 DNA is TGTGCCAGTAGTAAAACGGGACCCCGGGGGACCCAGCATTTT.